Sequencing of this T cell receptor beta chain was carried out in a study of identical twins. TCRdb reanalysed the 5' RACE reads using MiXCR and keeps one entry per CDR3 protein. The repertoire has about 530,000 distinct CDR3 sequences, about 15% of them found once; the top ten carry roughly 0.43%. As regards this clonotype: Its antigen is undetermined.

Regarding the study as a whole: Out-of-frame alpha sequences common to twins exhibited an excess of low generation probability. Models predicted too little out-of-frame TCR alpha sharing in monozygotic twins.

These same records also appear under a second study, on yellow fever vaccine responses in identical twins. That study reports: It has been reported that, in twins, the vaccine T cell response seemed partly convergent and partly personalized.

This TCR came from a woman under 30 in good health. The sample was CD4+ T cells sorted from blood.

The CDR3 here is CASSFRRDWGYEQYF. The DNA for the CDR3 is TGTGCCAGCAGCTTTAGGCGGGACTGGGGGTACGAGCAGTACTTC. The rearrangement links TRBV7-2 to TRBJ2-7; TRBD2 might be the D (6 bases). This CDR3 comprises 15 residues. Germline loops: CDR1 SGHTA, CDR2 FQGNSA. Trimming cost V 3 bases and J 4 bases, with 16 bases left between them.